Following are 20 T cell receptor beta chains from one sample sequenced in a study of CD8 T cells in Susac syndrome. Random hexamers primed reverse transcription of about 0.45 to 1 ug RNA. TCRdb analysed the immunoSEQ multiplex PCR reads with MiXCR anew, one entry per CDR3 protein. The repertoire has about 200,000 distinct CDR3 sequences, about 95% of them found once; the top ten carry about 0.096%. The source material was CD4+ T cells from PBMCs. Receptor source: a human donor with multiple sclerosis.

This clonotype was seen only once. The chain combines TRBV3-1 with TRBJ1-2, with 9 bases identical to TRBD1. The length of the CDR3 is 15 residues. V was clipped by 3 bases and J by 1 base; unmatched bases: 3. The germline gives CDR1 LGHDT, CDR2 YNNKEL (reference sequence). CDR3: CASSHPGQGNYGYTF. Here the CDR3 DNA reads TGTGCCAGCAGCCACCCGGGACAGGGTAACTATGGCTACACCTTC.

V and J are TRBV7-9 and TRBJ2-7; D ambiguous. The V and J ends lost 5 bases and 0 bases respectively, with 8 bases between them. The V gene's germline CDR1 is SEHNR and CDR2 FQNEAQ (reference sequence). The CDR3 covers 13 residues. The CDR3 coding sequence is TGTGCCAGCAGCCGGACGGACTCCTACGAGCAGTACTTC. Its protein is CASSRTDSYEQYF.

The chain links TRBV6-1 to TRBJ2-1; either TRBD1 or TRBD2 may supply D (5 bases each). This CDR3 is 12 amino acids long. V was shortened by 5 bases and J by 15 bases, with 17 bases between the two germline ends. Germline V gene data show CDR1 as MNHNS and CDR2 as SASEGT. For the CDR3, the DNA is TGTGCCAGCAGTTCTTCCCGGGACCGCCTGTTCTTC. Encoded protein: CASSSSRDRLFF.

The chain recombines TRBV20-1 with TRBJ2-7; D tentatively fits TRBD1 or TRBD2 (5 bases each). The CDR3 is 14 residues long. Trimming took 0 bases from V and 3 from J, leaving 12 bases between them. CDR1 DFQATT and CDR2 SNEGSKA come from the germline V gene (reference sequence). The CDR3 is CSARDSRGDYEQYF. Here the CDR3 DNA reads TGCAGTGCTAGAGATTCGAGGGGAGACTACGAGCAGTACTTC.

V and J are TRBV20-1 and TRBJ1-2; possibly TRBD1 for D (6 bases). Per germline, CDR1 DFQATT and CDR2 SNEGSKA (reference sequence). The CDR3 contains 11 residues. V lost 5 bases to trimming and J lost 6 bases, with 10 bases between them. The CDR3 loop is CSAGGGHGYTF. The CDR3 DNA follows: TGCAGTGCTGGGGGGGGGCATGGCTACACCTTC.

The chain's CDR3 is CSAPPPSGTVETQYF. CDR3 nucleotide sequence: TGCAGTGCTCCCCCCCCTAGCGGGACCGTAGAGACCCAGTACTTC. The chain is built from TRBV20-1 and TRBJ2-5; 9 nucleotides align to TRBD2. V was clipped by 5 bases and J by 4 bases; unmatched bases: 11. The germline gives CDR1 DFQATT, CDR2 SNEGSKA (reference sequence). CDR3 size: 15 residues.

The gene calls are TRBV15 and TRBJ2-1; 10 bases match TRBD2. Looked up from germline, CDR1 is LNHNV and CDR2 is YYDKDF (reference sequence). The CDR3 is 16 residues long. The V gene end was trimmed by 2 bases and the J gene end by 7 bases; junction bases not matched to a gene: 8. The CDR3 reads CATSRRGLAGDNEQFF. DNA of the CDR3: TGTGCCACCAGCAGAAGGGGGCTAGCGGGGGATAATGAGCAGTTCTTC.

The chain couples TRBV29-1 to TRBJ2-3; no firm D call. Trimming shortened V by 4 bases and J by 6 bases, and 14 bases separated the two germline ends. CDR1 is SQVTM, CDR2 ANQGSEA, per germline. The CDR3 length is 13 residues. CDR3 residues: CSVASRTGDTQYF. CDR3 DNA: TGCAGCGTTGCGAGCCGGACCGGGGATACGCAGTATTTT.

The rearrangement uses TRBV25-1 and TRBJ1-4; unclear D gene. Per germline, CDR1 MGHDK and CDR2 SYGVNS. The CDR3 is made up of 12 amino acids. V lost 2 bases to trimming and J lost 14 bases, with 12 bases between them. The CDR3 sequence: CASSENELRLFF. CDR3 in DNA: TGTGCCAGCAGTGAAAACGAATTACGGCTGTTTTTT.

This chain links TRBV3-1 with TRBJ2-7; 7 bases are shared with TRBD1. Germline V gene data show CDR1 as LGHDT and CDR2 as YNNKEL (reference sequence). The CDR3 covers 13 residues. With 5 bases clipped from V and 3 bases from J, the junction kept 4 bases outside the gene matches. The CDR3, as DNA: TGTGCCAGCAGCTCGCGACAGGGCTACGAGCAGTACTTC. It encodes CASSSRQGYEQYF.

The chain combines TRBV19 with TRBJ1-1, with 7 bases that match TRBD1. CDR1 is LNHDA, CDR2 SQIVND, per germline (reference sequence). The V segment lost 3 bases and the J segment 6 bases; nucleotides outside the gene matches: 10. This CDR3 spans 15 amino acids. CDR3 sequence reads: CASSIRGTVRAEAFF. Here the CDR3 DNA reads TGTGCCAGTAGTATCCGAGGGACAGTGAGGGCTGAAGCTTTCTTT. Full variable domain (outside the CDR3, taken from reference TRBV19 and TRBJ1-1): DGGITQSPKYLFRKEGQNVTLSCEQNLNHDAMYWYRQDPGQGLRLIYYSQIVNDFQKGDIAEGYSVSREKKESFPLTVTSAQKNPTAFYLCASSIRGTVRAEAFFGQGTRLTVV.

This CDR3 reads CASSTRDGGYTF. The DNA of the CDR3 is TGTGCCAGCAGCACCCGGGACGGGGGCTACACCTTC. The chain carries TRBV12-3 or TRBV12-4 and TRBJ1-2; maybe TRBD1 (5 bases). V was clipped by 6 bases and J by 8 bases, with 13 bases between them. The CDR3 loop spans 12 amino acids.

V usage is TRBV7-9 and J usage is TRBJ2-3; 8 bases are shared with TRBD2. CDR1 is SEHNR, CDR2 FQNEAQ, per germline (reference sequence). This CDR3 has 16 residues. Trimming removed 0 bases from V and 2 bases from J; junction bases left unmatched: 4. This chain's CDR3 is CASSLAAGGYTDTQYF. The CDR3 DNA follows: TGTGCCAGCAGCTTAGCCGCGGGGGGCTACACAGATACGCAGTATTTT.

The chain combines TRBV4-1 with TRBJ1-2; weak D call: TRBD1 (5 bases). In germline, CDR1 is MGHRA, CDR2 YSYEKL. The CDR3 is 16 residues long. Between the trimmed V and J ends, which lost 1 base and 8 bases, there was a span of 20 bases. CDR3 nucleotides: TGCGCCAGCAGCCAAGGGGGGGGGAAAGGCCCCATAGGCTACACCTTC. Protein product: CASSQGGGKGPIGYTF.

V and J are TRBV6-6 and TRBJ1-2; possible D gene TRBD1, 6 bases. Germline V lookup: CDR1 MNHNY, CDR2 SVGAGI (reference sequence). Trimming pared 5 bases from V and 0 bases from J, leaving 10 bases between. The CDR3 covers 14 residues. This CDR3 is CASSRQVPNYGYTF. DNA of the CDR3: TGTGCCAGCAGTCGACAGGTCCCTAACTATGGCTACACCTTC.

The rearrangement uses TRBV2 and TRBJ2-7; D is undetermined. Germline CDR1 is SNHLY and CDR2 is FYNNEI. Trimming left V 4 bases short and J 0 bases short, with 4 bases between. This CDR3 is built from 12 residues. The CDR3: CASSVASYEQYF. For the CDR3, the DNA is TGTGCCAGCAGTGTCGCCTCCTACGAGCAGTACTTC.

J is TRBJ2-4 and V is TRBV12-3 or TRBV12-4; D is perhaps TRBD1 (6 bases). The CDR3 is made up of 14 amino acids. Trimming removed 5 bases from V and 2 bases from J, with 10 bases in between. The CDR3 sequence: CASSPTGSKNIQYF. The CDR3 DNA reads TGTGCCAGCAGTCCCACAGGGTCCAAAAACATTCAGTACTTC.

The chain couples TRBV30 to TRBJ1-3; D might be TRBD1 (5 bases). Germline V gene sequence: CDR1 GTSNPN, CDR2 SVGIG (reference sequence). V was clipped by 2 bases and J by 9 bases, with 11 bases between them. This CDR3 region has 12 residues. CDR3 sequence: CAWSRGTGTIYF. The CDR3 DNA follows: TGTGCCTGGAGTCGAGGGACGGGCACCATATATTTT.

This chain links TRBV20-1 with TRBJ2-7, with TRBD1 as a possible D gene (5 bases). This CDR3 spans 14 amino acids. Germline V gene lookup returns CDR1 DFQATT and CDR2 SNEGSKA (reference sequence). Trimming stripped 0 bases from V and 0 bases from J, with 9 bases between. CDR3 nucleotides: TGCAGTGCTAGAGACAGGGCCAGCTCCTACGAGCAGTACTTC. Its protein product is CSARDRASSYEQYF.

V and J are TRBV3-1 and TRBJ2-7; 8 nucleotides agree with TRBD1. Germline V gene data show CDR1 as LGHDT and CDR2 as YNNKEL (reference sequence). The CDR3 consists of 14 residues. V was pared by 5 bases and J by 2 bases, with 5 bases of the junction left unmatched. DNA of the CDR3: TGTGCCAGCAGCACCCGACAGGGGACCTACGAGCAGTACTTC. This translates into CASSTRQGTYEQYF.